The 21 T cell receptor beta chains below come from one sample, sequenced in a study of neurological immune-mediated disorders. A single record per CDR3 protein comes from TCRdb applying MiXCR to the 5' RACE reads. Here the sample spans 75,000 to 80,000 distinct CDR3 sequences, just over 5% being singletons. Sample: PBMCs. These receptors were taken from a woman aged 25 to 45 with multiple sclerosis.

This clonotype has at least ten counts. The chain is built from TRBV6-6 and TRBJ2-2, with TRBD1 identical over 9 bases. This CDR3 spans 15 amino acids. In germline, CDR1 is MNHNY, CDR2 SVGAGI (reference sequence). Trimming took 6 bases from V and 4 from J; bases not matched to a gene: 6. The CDR3 DNA sequence: TGTGCCAGCAGATCCGGACAGGGGCGCACCGGGGAGCTGTTTTTT. Its translation is CASRSGQGRTGELFF.

In its sample, this clonotype was seen many times. This chain joins TRBV7-2 and TRBJ2-1; 14 bases fit TRBD2. CDR3 length: 16 residues. V dropped 5 bases and J dropped 7; count of bases not matched to a gene: 7. CDR1 and CDR2 from the germline V gene are SGHTA and FQGNSA. The CDR3 sequence: CASSPPGLAGVNEQFF. The CDR3 DNA reads TGTGCCAGCAGCCCCCCGGGACTAGCGGGAGTAAATGAGCAGTTCTTC.

This clonotype has a count of ten or more. The chain joins TRBV5-1 to TRBJ2-2; D gene uncertain. Trimming cost V 4 bases and J 4 bases, with 5 bases left between them. The germline gives CDR1 SGHRS, CDR2 YFSETQ. This CDR3 has 12 amino acids. The CDR3 nucleotides are TGCGCCAGCAGCCACGGCACCGGGGAGCTGTTTTTT. Encoded protein: CASSHGTGELFF.

The chain recombines TRBV5-1 with TRBJ2-1, with no clear D. The CDR3 covers 13 residues. V lost 4 bases to trimming and J lost 8 bases, with 13 bases between them. Per germline, CDR1 SGHRS and CDR2 YFSETQ. The CDR3 loop reads CASSPGPVYEQFF. DNA for the CDR3: TGCGCCAGCAGCCCTGGACCCGTGTATGAGCAGTTCTTC.

The sample holds many counts of this clonotype. The chain has TRBV12-3 or TRBV12-4 and TRBJ2-2, with 15 nucleotides matching TRBD2. The CDR3 consists of 15 residues. V lost 5 bases to trimming and J lost 9 bases; unmatched junction nucleotides: 4. CDR3 nucleotides: TGTGCCAGCAGTCCTGGACTAGCGGGAGGGTGGGAGCTGTTTTTT. Protein product: CASSPGLAGGWELFF.

This clonotype showed up many times. The chain joins TRBV25-1 to TRBJ1-1, with D uncertain. V gave up 8 bases and J gave up 4 bases, with 8 bases separating them. CDR1 and CDR2 (germline): MGHDK, SYGVNS. The CDR3 contains 11 residues. The DNA for the CDR3 is TGTGCCAGCGGTGGGTTCACTGAAGCTTTCTTT. It codes for CASGGFTEAFF.

V gene TRBV5-1 combines with J gene TRBJ2-5, with 9 bases lining up with TRBD1. The CDR3 has 14 amino acids. Germline-derived CDR1 and CDR2 are SGHRS and YFSETQ. V lost 2 bases to trimming and J lost 5 bases; unmatched junction nucleotides: 4. The CDR3 DNA sequence: TGCGCCAGCAGCTTTGGACAGGGGATGGAGACCCAGTACTTC. Its translation is CASSFGQGMETQYF.

This clonotype came up many times. The J gene is TRBJ1-2, the V gene TRBV6-5; 9 bases are a match to TRBD1. Losses at the gene ends were 6 bases for V and 4 bases for J; bases not matched to a gene: 6. CDR1 and CDR2 from the germline V gene are MNHEY and SVGAGI. This CDR3 is 14 amino acids long. The CDR3 region has the DNA TGTGCCAGCAGGGGACAGGGTGCACTCTATGGCTACACCTTC. This translates into CASRGQGALYGYTF.

This clonotype was seen repeatedly, ten times or more. This chain connects TRBV20-1 to TRBJ2-3, with 7 bases fitting TRBD1. The V gene end was trimmed by 1 base and the J gene end by 1 base; junction bases not matched to a gene: 8. Germline V CDR1 and CDR2: DFQATT, SNEGSKA (reference sequence). The CDR3 length is 16 residues. The DNA of the CDR3 is TGCAGTGCTAGAGCCCTTACAGGGGTGGGCACAGATACGCAGTATTTT. This codes for CSARALTGVGTDTQYF.

This clonotype was counted ten times or more. V gene TRBV5-1 combines with J gene TRBJ1-1; possible D gene TRBD1, 6 bases. Germline V gene data show CDR1 as SGHRS and CDR2 as YFSETQ. V gave up 5 bases and J gave up 1 base, with 15 bases separating them. CDR3 length: 15 amino acids. CDR3: CASSLPLGGNTEAFF. DNA of the CDR3: TGCGCCAGCAGTTTACCTTTAGGGGGGAACACTGAAGCTTTCTTT.

This clonotype was observed many times. The rearrangement joins TRBV12-3 or TRBV12-4 to TRBJ2-2; 10 bases fit TRBD1. The CDR3 has 15 amino acids. J was trimmed by 3 bases and V by 5 bases; bases with no gene match: 3. Written as DNA, the CDR3 is TGTGCCAGCAGTGTGGGACAGGGGTACACCGGGGAGCTGTTTTTT. The encoded protein is CASSVGQGYTGELFF.

Many counts were recorded for this clonotype. A much larger clone is a single base away; this may be a read error. This chain links TRBV11-2 with TRBJ2-3; D is unresolved. With 6 bases removed from V and 6 bases from J, the gap between germline ends came to 10 bases. Germline V gene sequence: CDR1 SGHAT, CDR2 FQNNGV. CDR3 length equals 12 residues. In DNA form, the CDR3 reads TGTGCCAGCAGTCCCGTTGGGGATACGCAGTATTTT. Residues: CASSPVGDTQYF.

Many counts were recorded for this clonotype. The chain couples TRBV20-1 to TRBJ1-1; no firm D call. The CDR3 loop spans 15 amino acids. V gave up 1 base and J gave up 1 base, with 13 bases separating them. Per germline, CDR1 DFQATT and CDR2 SNEGSKA (reference sequence). The CDR3 reads CSARGAGVTNTEAFF. DNA for the CDR3: TGCAGTGCTAGAGGGGCCGGGGTTACGAACACTGAAGCTTTCTTT.

This clonotype was seen ten or more times. The chain couples TRBV12-3 or TRBV12-4 to TRBJ2-3; D perhaps matches TRBD1 (5 bases). The V and J ends lost 1 base and 6 bases respectively, with 11 bases between them. This CDR3 comprises 14 residues. For the CDR3, the DNA is TGTGCCAGCAGTTTAGGGCAGGGTCCCGATACGCAGTATTTT. Its protein is CASSLGQGPDTQYF.

Ten or more counts support this clonotype. The rearrangement joins TRBV5-1 to TRBJ1-5; no reliable D call. The length of the CDR3 is 14 residues. The V and J ends lost 0 bases and 9 bases respectively, with 13 bases between them. Germline V gene data show CDR1 as SGHRS and CDR2 as YFSETQ. The CDR3 loop is CASSLGPGFGPQHF. The CDR3 DNA sequence: TGCGCCAGCAGCTTGGGGCCGGGGTTCGGGCCCCAGCATTTT. The whole variable domain, remainder taken from reference TRBV5-1 and TRBJ1-5, is KAGVTQTPRYLIKTRGQQVTLSCSPISGHRSVSWYQQTPGQGLQFLFEYFSETQRNKGNFPGRFSGRQFSNSRSEMNVSTLELGDSALYLCASSLGPGFGPQHFGDGTRLSIL.

This clonotype was counted many times. The V gene is TRBV3-1, the J gene TRBJ2-1; D is unclear. V shed 4 bases and J shed 5 bases, with 12 bases lying between them. Germline CDR1 reads LGHDT; CDR2 reads YNNKEL (reference sequence). There are 14 residues in the CDR3. The CDR3 DNA follows: TGTGCCAGCAGCCTCCGGGTCGGACACAATGAGCAGTTCTTC. Translating gives CASSLRVGHNEQFF.

This clonotype was counted a single time. This sequence may be a read error, since a much larger clone differs from it by one base. This chain joins TRBV7-8 and TRBJ2-2, with TRBD2 identical over 10 bases. V was clipped by 5 bases and J by 4 bases; unmatched bases: 19. The CDR3 extends over 20 amino acids. The germline V gene has CDR1 SGHVS and CDR2 FQNEAQ. The CDR3 region has the DNA TGTGCCAGCAGCCACCGGTTCCCGAGGCATAGCGGGGGGAGCACCGGGGAGCTGTTTTTT. The encoded protein is CASSHRFPRHSGGSTGELFF. The full variable domain, in which reference TRBV7-8 and TRBJ2-2 provide the parts outside the CDR3, is GAGVSQSPRYKVAKRGQDVALRCDPISGHVSLFWYQQALGQGPEFLTYFQNEAQLDKSGLPSDRFFAERPEGSVSTLKIQRTQQEDSAVYLCASSHRFPRHSGGSTGELFFGEGSRLTVL.

This clonotype has a handful of counts. V usage is TRBV5-1 and J usage is TRBJ2-1, with TRBD1 identical over 9 bases. Germline V gives CDR1 SGHRS, CDR2 YFSETQ. CDR3 length equals 15 residues. V dropped 2 bases and J dropped 6; count of bases not matched to a gene: 6. CDR3 nucleotide sequence: TGCGCCAGCAGCTTCGGTCCGACAGGGGGCAATGAGCAGTTCTTC. As protein: CASSFGPTGGNEQFF.

This clonotype came up many times. The CDR3 reads CASSEIRGNRNIQYF. DNA of the CDR3: TGTGCCAGCAGCGAGATACGGGGGAATCGAAACATTCAGTACTTC. V usage is TRBV11-2 and J usage is TRBJ2-4; D might be TRBD2 (6 bases). V was pared by 5 bases and J by 6 bases, with 17 bases between. Per the germline V gene, CDR1 is SGHAT and CDR2 is FQNNGV. This CDR3 contains 15 residues.

V is TRBV5-1 and J is TRBJ2-1; 7 bases align to TRBD1. Trimming removed 4 bases from V and 2 bases from J; junction bases left unmatched: 6. This CDR3 is built from 15 residues. Germline CDR1 SGHRS, CDR2 YFSETQ. This CDR3 reads CASSQRQGTYNEQFF. For the CDR3, the DNA is TGCGCCAGCAGCCAGCGACAGGGTACCTACAATGAGCAGTTCTTC. The full variable domain, in which reference TRBV5-1 and TRBJ2-1 provide the parts outside the CDR3, is KAGVTQTPRYLIKTRGQQVTLSCSPISGHRSVSWYQQTPGQGLQFLFEYFSETQRNKGNFPGRFSGRQFSNSRSEMNVSTLELGDSALYLCASSQRQGTYNEQFFGPGTRLTVL.

Ten or more counts support this clonotype. This chain joins TRBV4-1 and TRBJ2-7; D might be TRBD1 (7 bases). The CDR3 is 15 amino acids. Germline CDR1 reads MGHRA; CDR2 reads YSYEKL. V lost 4 bases to trimming and J lost 2 bases, with 15 bases between them. CDR3 DNA sequence: TGCGCCAGCAGCCTTCAGGGGGGCAGTCCCTACGAGCAGTACTTC. Its translation is CASSLQGGSPYEQYF.